This entry concerns a single TCR beta chain. Its binding antigen is unknown. Base-call qualities are not available, and no considerably larger clone is one nucleotide away. The CDR3 has 16 amino acids, counting the end cysteine and phenylalanine. The only DNA kept is the CDR3, 48 bases in frame from the first base. Germline trimming: 6 bases from V, 0 bases from J; junction bases outside gene matches: 7. Based on the germline V gene (reference sequence), the CDR1 and CDR2 sequences are LNHDA and SQIVND. The sample comes from a study of human thymus T cells (dated by TCRdb to the early 2020s). About the full investigation: The study described the TCR alpha and beta repertoires in fewer than 10 infant thymus samples and a few matching peripheral blood samples. The infant donors were roughly 6 to 250 days old, and the cohort included five or six males and a couple of females.

Using the immunoSEQ multiplex PCR assay, the TCRB and TCRAD loci were amplified from a standardized quantity of quality-controlled genomic DNA. The amplicons spanned the V(D)J region and were long enough to cover the CDR3 and allow V and J genes to be identified. Amplicon sequencing was performed on an Illumina platform through the commercial immunoSEQ service. In the authors' own workflow: Primer bias and sequencing errors were corrected as previously described, and TCRAD and TCRB were defined on the basis of the IMGT database. immunoSEQ Analyzer 3.0 and VDJTools were used for repertoire analysis, which covered basic statistics, V/J segment usage, diversity estimates, rarefaction and pairwise overlap. Diversity was estimated using the Chao1, ChaoE, Efron-Thisted, Shannon and inverse Simpson indices, and was also estimated on datasets down-sampled to the size of the smallest sample. Repertoire overlap was determined by strict matching of CDR3 nucleotide sequence, V gene and J gene, and Jaccard-based multidimensional scaling clustering was applied. What TCRdb holds here is the immuneACCESS table cut down to in-frame rearrangements. Part of the clones is not present; checked against another copy, under half of the missing clones reflect an unresolved V gene, and the others are unexplained. Clone size and the V and J calls come from that table; the DNA yielded D and trimming. In all, the sample holds around 130,000 clones, and just under 95% of those were seen once. The ten largest account for around 0.022% of the sample.

Thymus tissue was collected as surgical resects that were removed during corrective cardiac surgery. Immunologically healthy infants undergoing open corrective cardiac surgery for congenital heart defects in Finland were used as donors. Thymocytes were released mechanically from tissue and stored at -70 °C as pellets of about 9.5-32 million cells. Genomic DNA was extracted from frozen cell pellets with a QIAsymphony instrument. Points the paper makes about the study in general: On average, thymus samples yielded 810,000 or so unique TCRB clonotypes, whereas blood samples yielded 75,000 to 95,000. V and J gene segment usage appeared biased in both thymic and peripheral blood repertoires. The related research reported highly overlapping thymic TCR repertoires among unrelated individuals.

Rearrangement joined TRBV19 to TRBJ2-2, and 7 junction bases match TRBD2. This sequence was found in a boy under three years old with a congenital heart defect but otherwise immunologically healthy. Sequenced material: thymus tissue. CDR3 sequence: CASRHYREANTGELFF. The nucleotides read TGTGCCAGTAGACATTATCGGGAGGCGAACACCGGGGAGCTGTTTTTT.